The source of this T cell receptor (beta chain) is a study of cytomegalovirus exposure and HLA in healthy donors. Study details: One earlier analysis, a look at 180 million or so T cells, found fewer than 140 million unique TCR beta sequences.

The CDR3 runs to 15 residues. Germline V gives CDR1 MNHEY, CDR2 SVGAGI. V shed 5 bases, J shed 3 bases, and the junction held 7 bases outside the gene matches. A multiplex PCR was run with 60 Vbeta primers and 13 Jbeta primers. The assay was immunoSEQ multiplex PCR, and TCRdb's table has in-frame clones only and misses some. The table includes some 130,000 clones, approximately 68% detected once. The gene calls are TRBV6-5 and TRBJ2-3; 8 bases are a match to TRBD2. The sequenced material came from PBMCs. The receptor comes from a man aged 25 to 45 in good health and CMV-seropositive. Here the CDR3 DNA reads TGTGCCAGCAGTGTCACGACTAGCGATACAGATACGCAGTATTTT. Amino acid sequence: CASSVTTSDTDTQYF.